This T cell receptor (beta chain) was identified in a study of T cells after yellow fever vaccination. Overall study context: Low-cell-number fractions underwent preparation using SMART-Seq v4 Ultra Low Input.

TCRdb independently ran MiXCR on the 5' RACE reads; one entry per CDR3 protein. Altogether some 560,000 distinct CDR3 sequences are present, over 15% being singletons, with the ten largest covering roughly 13%. With regard to this clonotype: The antigen is not known.

Trimming took 3 bases from V and 7 from J, leaving 22 bases between them. This CDR3 has 15 residues. Germline V gene lookup returns CDR1 DFQATT and CDR2 SNEGSKA (reference sequence). Overall study findings and caveats: Most clones from primary vaccination were detected again post-booster (roughly 96% CD4, roughly 90% CD8).

This TCR was sampled from a young man who received the YFV17D yellow fever vaccine. Material: PBMCs, obtained 15 days after the yellow fever booster vaccination. The chain couples TRBV20-1 to TRBJ2-7; a possible D gene is TRBD2 (6 bases). CDR3 residues: CSARIPGLGAFEQYF. The CDR3 DNA reads TGCAGTGCTAGGATACCGGGACTGGGTGCTTTTGAGCAGTACTTC.